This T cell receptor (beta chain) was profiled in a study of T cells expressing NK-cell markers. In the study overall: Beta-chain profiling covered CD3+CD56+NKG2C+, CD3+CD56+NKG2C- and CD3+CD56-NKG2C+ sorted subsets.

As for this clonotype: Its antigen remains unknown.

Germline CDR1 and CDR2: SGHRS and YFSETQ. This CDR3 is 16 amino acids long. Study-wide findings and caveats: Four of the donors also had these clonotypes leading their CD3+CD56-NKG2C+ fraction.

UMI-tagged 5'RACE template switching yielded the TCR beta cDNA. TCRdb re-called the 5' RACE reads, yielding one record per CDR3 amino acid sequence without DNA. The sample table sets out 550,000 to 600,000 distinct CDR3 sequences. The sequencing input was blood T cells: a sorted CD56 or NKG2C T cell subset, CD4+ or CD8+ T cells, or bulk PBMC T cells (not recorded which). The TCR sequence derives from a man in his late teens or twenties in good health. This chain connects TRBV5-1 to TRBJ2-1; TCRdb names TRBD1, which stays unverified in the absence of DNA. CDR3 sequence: CASSLIGGTDNNEQFF.